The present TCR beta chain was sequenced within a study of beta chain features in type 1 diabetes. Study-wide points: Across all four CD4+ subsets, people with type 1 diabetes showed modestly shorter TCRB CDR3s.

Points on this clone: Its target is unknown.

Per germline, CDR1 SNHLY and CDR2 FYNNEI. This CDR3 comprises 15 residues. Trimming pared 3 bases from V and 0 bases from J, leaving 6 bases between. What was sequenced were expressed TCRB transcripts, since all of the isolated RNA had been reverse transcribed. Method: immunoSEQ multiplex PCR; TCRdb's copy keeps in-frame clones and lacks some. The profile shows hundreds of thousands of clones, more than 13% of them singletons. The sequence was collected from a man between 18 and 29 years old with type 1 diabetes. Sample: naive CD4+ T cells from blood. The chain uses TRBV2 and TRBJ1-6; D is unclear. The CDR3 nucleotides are TGTGCCAGCAGTGAGGCGAGCTCCTATAATTCACCCCTCCACTTT. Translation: CASSEASSYNSPLHF.